This T cell receptor beta chain was retrieved from a study of blood T cell repertoires in COVID-19. The CDR3 runs to 11 residues. From germline, CDR1 is KGHDR and CDR2 SFDVKD. The V end was cut by 7 bases, the J end by 8 bases, with 10 bases between. In the study's own analysis: Nucleated cell number was recorded as an estimate derived from reference gene primer amplification. Assay: immunoSEQ multiplex PCR; the TCRdb copy retains only in-frame clones and omits some. V and J calls and clone size are copied from that table; D and trimming were computed from the DNA. Here the sample spans fewer than 150,000 clones, almost 90% being singletons.

The sequencing input was peripheral blood. J is TRBJ1-1 and V is TRBV24-1, with D tentatively TRBD1 (5 bases). This receptor was obtained from a man aged 45-60 years with active or convalescent COVID-19. CDR3 in DNA: TGTGCCACCAGGCGAAAGGGGGAAGCTTTCTTT. It translates to CATRRKGEAFF.